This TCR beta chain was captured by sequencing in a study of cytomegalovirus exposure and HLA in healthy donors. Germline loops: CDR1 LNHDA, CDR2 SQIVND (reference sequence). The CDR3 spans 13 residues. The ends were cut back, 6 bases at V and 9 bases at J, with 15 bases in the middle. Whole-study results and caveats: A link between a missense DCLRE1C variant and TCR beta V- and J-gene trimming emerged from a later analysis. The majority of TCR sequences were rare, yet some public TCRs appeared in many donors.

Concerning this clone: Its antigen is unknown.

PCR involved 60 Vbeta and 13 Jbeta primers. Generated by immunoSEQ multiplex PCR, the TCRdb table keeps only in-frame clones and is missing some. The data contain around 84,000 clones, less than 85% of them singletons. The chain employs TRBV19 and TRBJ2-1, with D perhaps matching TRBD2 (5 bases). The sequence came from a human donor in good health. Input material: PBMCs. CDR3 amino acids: CASRTDSRAEQFF. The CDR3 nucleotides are TGTGCCAGTAGAACGGACTCAAGAGCTGAGCAGTTCTTC.